Listed below are T cell receptor beta chains from one sample, sequenced in a study of cytomegalovirus exposure and HLA in healthy donors. Profiling relied on immunoSEQ multiplex PCR, and the TCRdb table lists in-frame clones only, not all of them. The sample has some 110,000 clones, just over 70% seen once. The sample taken for sequencing was PBMCs. The receptor set was obtained from a boy younger than 18 in good health and CMV-seronegative. Each CDR3 is given with its conserved first and last residue. Each record gives: CDR3 length, clone size, V gene, J gene, D gene, CDR3 DNA, CDR3 protein. D genes are given only for firm matches. Size values are once, few and many counts, or a class for expanded clones, and some rows have none.

15,few,TRBV6-5,TRBJ2-6,TRBD2,TGTGCCAGCAGGACTAGCGGGATGGGCAGCTACGTCCTGACTTTC,CASRTSGMGSYVLTF
14,.,TRBV6-5,TRBJ2-4,TRBD1,TGTGCCAGCAGTTACTCCAGGGGGCTTGACATTCAGTACTTC,CASSYSRGLDIQYF
15,.,TRBV28,TRBJ1-1,TRBD1,TGTGCCAGCAGTTCCCCCGACAGGGTGGGGACTGAAGCTTTCTTT,CASSSPDRVGTEAFF
14,.,TRBV18,TRBJ2-7,TRBD1,TGTGCCAGCTCAGCCGGGACAGGGAGGAACGAGCAGTACTTC,CASSAGTGRNEQYF
17,.,TRBV5-1,TRBJ2-6,TRBD1,TGCGCCAGCAGCCTAGGGACAGGGCGGTCTGGGGCCAACGTCCTGACTTTC,CASSLGTGRSGANVLTF
14,.,TRBV5-6,TRBJ1-5,.,TGTGCCAGCAGCCTCGGACAGATCAATCAGCCCCAGCATTTT,CASSLGQINQPQHF
14,.,TRBV28,TRBJ1-2,.,TGTGCCAGCAGTTTCCCCAGGGACATGGGTGGCTACACCTTC,CASSFPRDMGGYTF
15,few,TRBV5-6,TRBJ2-1,.,TGTGCCAGCAACCTCGGGGGTGACGCCTACAATGAGCAGTTCTTC,CASNLGGDAYNEQFF
14,.,TRBV27,TRBJ1-5,.,TGTGCCAGCAAGAGTCCCGGTCGAAATCAGCCCCAGCATTTT,CASKSPGRNQPQHF
14,.,TRBV5-1,TRBJ1-2,.,TGCGCCAGCACGTTCACCACAGGGAACTATGGCTACACCTTC,CASTFTTGNYGYTF
14,few,TRBV7-9,TRBJ2-7,TRBD2,TGTGCCAGCAGCTTCGAGGGGACTACCTACGAGCAGTACTTC,CASSFEGTTYEQYF
15,.,TRBV19,TRBJ2-7,TRBD1,TGTGCCAGTAGTACACAGGGGGCTGTGTCCTACGAGCAGTACTTC,CASSTQGAVSYEQYF
14,.,TRBV13,TRBJ2-7,TRBD1,TGTGCCAGCAGCCAGGGACAGGGGGACGACGAGCAGTACTTC,CASSQGQGDDEQYF
15,.,TRBV10-3,TRBJ2-2,TRBD1,TGTGCCATCAGTGAAAGGACAGGGGACACCGGGGAGCTGTTTTTT,CAISERTGDTGELFF
15,.,TRBV28,TRBJ1-1,.,TGTGCCAGCAGTTCGTGGGGACAACAGAACACTGAAGCTTTCTTT,CASSSWGQQNTEAFF
17,few,TRBV7-2,TRBJ2-3,.,TGTGCCAGCAGCTATCGGGTGGGTCTGGTTTCGGGAGATACGCAGTATTTT,CASSYRVGLVSGDTQYF
15,.,TRBV4-3,TRBJ1-5,.,TGCGCCAGCAGCCAAGGGACAGCCAGCAATCAGCCCCAGCATTTT,CASSQGTASNQPQHF
15,.,TRBV19,TRBJ1-1,TRBD1,TGTGCCAGTAGTAGATCCGGGGACAGTCGCTTAGAAGCTTTCTTT,CASSRSGDSRLEAFF
15,.,TRBV14,TRBJ1-3,.,TGTGCCAGCAGCCCGGGAGTTAAAACTGGAAACACCATATATTTT,CASSPGVKTGNTIYF
16,.,TRBV27,TRBJ2-1,TRBD1,TGTGCCAGCAGTCCACGGACAGGCGAGCCTTACAATGAGCAGTTCTTC,CASSPRTGEPYNEQFF
16,.,TRBV21-1,TRBJ2-3,.,TGTGCCAGCAGCAATGGGGGGGAAACTAGCACAGATACGCAGTATTTT,CASSNGGETSTDTQYF
18,.,TRBV28,TRBJ2-7,TRBD1,TGTGCCAGCAGTCAAGCCTCGGTGAGGGACAGGTCGTCCTACGAGCAGTACTTC,CASSQASVRDRSSYEQYF
15,.,TRBV30,TRBJ1-5,TRBD1,TGTGCCTGGAGTGGGGCAGGGGGCGCGGGTCAGCCCCAGCATTTT,CAWSGAGGAGQPQHF
15,once,TRBV6-1,TRBJ2-2,TRBD1,TGTGCCAGCAGAGACAGGGGGCTCAACACCGGGGAGCTGTTTTTT,CASRDRGLNTGELFF
14,.,TRBV18,TRBJ1-2,.,TGTGCCAGCTCACCAGGCCAGGGCAGCTATGGCTACACCTTC,CASSPGQGSYGYTF
14,few,TRBV28,TRBJ1-2,.,TGTGCCAGCAGTTCCCTAGACGGATTCTATGGCTACACCTTC,CASSSLDGFYGYTF
11,.,TRBV30,TRBJ2-5,.,TGTGCCTGGAGTTCGGAGGAGACCCAGTACTTC,CAWSSEETQYF
18,.,TRBV5-5,TRBJ1-5,TRBD1,TGTGCCAGCAGTAGGGACAGGGGGCTCGGCCTTAGCAATCAGCCCCAGCATTTT,CASSRDRGLGLSNQPQHF
17,.,TRBV5-1,TRBJ1-2,TRBD1,TGCGCCAGCAGCTTGCTTGGCGGGACAGTAAACCTCTATGGCTACACCTTC,CASSLLGGTVNLYGYTF
12,few,TRBV2,TRBJ2-3,.,TGTGCCAGCAGTGAATACACAGATACGCAGTATTTT,CASSEYTDTQYF
17,once,TRBV6-1,TRBJ2-1,.,TGTGCCAGCAGTGCAACGCCCTGGGGCCCCCGGACGGATGAGCAGTTCTTC,CASSATPWGPRTDEQFF
14,.,TRBV30,TRBJ1-6,.,TGTGCCTTCCGCCACTCGGCGGGTAATTCACCCCTCCACTTT,CAFRHSAGNSPLHF
13,.,TRBV10-3,TRBJ1-1,TRBD1,TGTGCCATCAAAGGGGGCATGAACACTGAAGCTTTCTTT,CAIKGGMNTEAFF